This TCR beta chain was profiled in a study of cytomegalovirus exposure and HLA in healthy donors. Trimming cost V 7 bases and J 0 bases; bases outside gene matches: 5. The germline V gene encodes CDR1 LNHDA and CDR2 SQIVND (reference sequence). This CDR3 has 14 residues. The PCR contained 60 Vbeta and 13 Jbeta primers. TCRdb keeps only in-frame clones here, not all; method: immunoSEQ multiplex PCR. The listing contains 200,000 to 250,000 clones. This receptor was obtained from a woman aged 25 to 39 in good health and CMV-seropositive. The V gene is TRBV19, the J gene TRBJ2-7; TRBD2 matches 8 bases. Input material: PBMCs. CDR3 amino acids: CASKLAVASYEQYF. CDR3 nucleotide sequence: TGTGCCAGTAAACTAGCGGTAGCCTCCTACGAGCAGTACTTC.